This TCR beta chain was sequenced for a study of T cell changes during pregnancy in multiple sclerosis (dated by TCRdb to the late 2010s). Concerning the study at large: The study looked at changes in the T cell repertoire across pregnancy in women with multiple sclerosis.

The library was made by the immunoSEQ multiplex PCR assay. In its TCRdb copy, this immuneACCESS table keeps in-frame sequences only and misses some clones. Where compared with another copy, unresolved V genes explain less than half of these, and the others have no known cause. The sample yields roughly 68,000 clones; roughly 94% were counted once. The top ten constitute around 1.5% of the sample. Reading the germline V gene (reference sequence) gives CDR1 SEHNR and CDR2 FQNEAQ. The CDR3 runs 14 residues from the cysteine to the phenylalanine. Of the read, only the CDR3 DNA is kept; its 42 bases are in frame from base 1. Deletion took 4 bases off V and 3 bases off J, with a span of 10 bases between the germline ends. Note on this clone: The antigen it binds to is not known. Base qualities are not provided; no much larger clone lies one nucleotide away.

The source material was peripheral blood, sampled in the second trimester of pregnancy. The sequence is built from TRBV7-9 and TRBJ2-1; tentative D gene TRBD2, with 6 bases matching. This receptor was obtained from a female donor in good health, enrolled as a control in a pregnancy study. The CDR3 loop reads CASSSTSIYNEQFF. In nucleotides, the sequence is TGTGCCAGCAGCTCCACTAGCATCTACAATGAGCAGTTCTTC.